The next 9 T cell receptor beta chains were all read from a single sample in a study of blood T cell repertoires in COVID-19. Here immunoSEQ multiplex PCR was the method, and the copy in TCRdb shows in-frame clones only, minus some. Counted here are roughly 270,000 clones, roughly 88% occurring once; the ten biggest clones make up roughly 9.1%. Specimen: peripheral blood. The receptors derive from a young man with active or convalescent COVID-19.

The chain couples TRBV19 to TRBJ2-1, with D tentatively TRBD2 (6 bases). V was shortened by 7 bases and J by 2 bases, with 15 bases between the two germline ends. Germline V gene lookup returns CDR1 LNHDA and CDR2 SQIVND (reference sequence). The CDR3 length is 15 residues. The CDR3 coding sequence is TGTGCCAGTAACAGCGGGCCTTTAACCTACAATGAGCAGTTCTTC. This encodes CASNSGPLTYNEQFF.

With respect to this clone: One junction end disagrees with the germline gene, perhaps due to a read error. The chain's CDR3 is CASTLGVGGNTEAFF. The DNA of the CDR3 is TGTGCCAGCACCTTGGGTGTAGGGGGAAACACTGAAGCTTTCTTT. The rearrangement links TRBV5-5 to TRBJ1-1; tentative D call: TRBD1 (6 bases). The CDR3 spans 15 residues. Germline V CDR1 and CDR2: SGHKS, YYEKEE (reference sequence).

V usage is TRBV5-6 and J usage is TRBJ1-6, with 7 bases lining up with TRBD1. The CDR3 consists of 16 residues. V trimming: 4 bases; J trimming: 3 bases; junction bases outside the gene matches: 7. CDR1 is SGHDT, CDR2 YYEEEE, per germline. The CDR3 loop reads CASSGRGQVYNSPLHF. In DNA, the CDR3 is TGTGCCAGCAGCGGACGAGGACAGGTCTATAATTCACCCCTCCACTTT.

This clone was counted ten times or more. The rearrangement links TRBV7-2 to TRBJ1-6, with unresolved D. V lost 3 bases and J lost 5, with 11 bases in between. The CDR3 has 15 residues. CDR1 SGHTA and CDR2 FQGNSA come from the germline V gene. The CDR3 here is CASSFGEQNNSPLHF. The CDR3, as DNA: TGTGCCAGCAGCTTTGGGGAGCAGAATAATTCACCCCTCCACTTT.

V gene TRBV19 combines with J gene TRBJ2-5; 11 bases line up with TRBD1. The CDR3 is 13 amino acids. The germline CDR1 and CDR2 sequences are LNHDA and SQIVND (reference sequence). V lost 6 bases and J lost 5; bases outside the gene matches: 2. The CDR3 DNA follows: TGTGCCAGTAGCCGGGACAGGGGGGAGACCCAGTACTTC. This translates into CASSRDRGETQYF.

The chain employs TRBV7-3 and TRBJ1-1, with D tentatively TRBD1 (6 bases). The V end lost 5 bases, the J end lost 1 base, and 14 bases lay between the germline ends. CDR3 length: 15 amino acids. Germline CDR1 is SGHTA and CDR2 is FQGTGA. CDR3 in amino acids: CASSQQGVGNTEAFF. In nucleotides, the CDR3 is TGTGCCAGCAGCCAACAGGGAGTTGGGAACACTGAAGCTTTCTTT.

This clone was observed a single time. CDR3 amino acids: CASSLGTAPLEQYF. CDR3 DNA sequence: TGTGCCAGCAGTTTGGGGACAGCTCCCCTCGAGCAGTACTTC. The gene calls are TRBV27 and TRBJ2-7, with 7 nucleotides matching TRBD1. The trim removed 3 bases at V and 6 bases at J, leaving 8 bases unmatched. This CDR3 has 14 residues. Per the germline V gene, CDR1 is MNHEY and CDR2 is SMNVEV (reference sequence).

The V gene is TRBV7-5, the J gene TRBJ2-3; the table's D call, TRBD1, has no DNA check behind it. TRBV7-5 is a known pseudogene. The CDR3 is 17 amino acids. The CDR3 DNA follows: TGTGCCAGAAGCCGAAAACCAGACAGGGTTCACACAGATACGCAGTATTTT. This codes for CARSRKPDRVHTDTQYF.

The rearrangement uses TRBV10-2 and TRBJ2-3; the D is unclear. The CDR3 spans 17 residues. Looked up from germline, CDR1 is WSHSY and CDR2 is SAAADI. V shed 3 bases and J shed 2 bases, with 18 bases lying between them. CDR3 loop: CASSDSPGETYTDTQYF. CDR3 DNA sequence: TGCGCCAGCAGTGATTCCCCGGGTGAGACTTACACAGATACGCAGTATTTT.